This TCR beta chain is drawn from a study of T cells after yellow fever vaccination. General study findings and limits: Clonotypes found in both CD4 and CD8 compartments made up a small share.

They built TCR cDNA with 5'RACE template switching, a step that put in a universal primer site and UMIs. In TCRdb, the 5' RACE reads were re-called with MiXCR into one record per CDR3 protein. The table lists under 600,000 distinct CDR3 sequences, 21% of them singletons, with 16% in the top ten. The sample holds a few counts of this clonotype. Its target is not known. Trimming removed 0 bases from V and 3 bases from J, with 7 bases in between. The CDR3 totals 15 residues. Looked up from germline, CDR1 is SGHRS and CDR2 is YFSETQ. The source was PBMCs, collected approximately 22 days after the first yellow fever vaccination. The TCR sequence derives from a man aged 18 to 30 who received the YFV17D yellow fever vaccine. V usage is TRBV5-1 and J usage is TRBJ2-6; the D is unclear. DNA of the CDR3: TGCGCCAGCAGCTTGGGGGCCGATGGGGCCAACGTCCTGACTTTC. Translating gives CASSLGADGANVLTF.